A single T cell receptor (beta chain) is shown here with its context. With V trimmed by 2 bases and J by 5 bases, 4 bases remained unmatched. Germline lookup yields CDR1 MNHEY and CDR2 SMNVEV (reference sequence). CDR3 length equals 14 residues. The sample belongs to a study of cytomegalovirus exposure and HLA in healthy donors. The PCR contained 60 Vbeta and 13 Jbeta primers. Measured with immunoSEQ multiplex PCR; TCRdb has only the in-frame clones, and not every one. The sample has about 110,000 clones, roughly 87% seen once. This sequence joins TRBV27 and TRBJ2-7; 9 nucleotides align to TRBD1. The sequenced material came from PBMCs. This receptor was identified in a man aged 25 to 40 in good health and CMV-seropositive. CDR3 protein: CASSLGDRVDEQYF. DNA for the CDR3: TGTGCCAGCAGTTTAGGGGACAGGGTCGACGAGCAGTACTTC.